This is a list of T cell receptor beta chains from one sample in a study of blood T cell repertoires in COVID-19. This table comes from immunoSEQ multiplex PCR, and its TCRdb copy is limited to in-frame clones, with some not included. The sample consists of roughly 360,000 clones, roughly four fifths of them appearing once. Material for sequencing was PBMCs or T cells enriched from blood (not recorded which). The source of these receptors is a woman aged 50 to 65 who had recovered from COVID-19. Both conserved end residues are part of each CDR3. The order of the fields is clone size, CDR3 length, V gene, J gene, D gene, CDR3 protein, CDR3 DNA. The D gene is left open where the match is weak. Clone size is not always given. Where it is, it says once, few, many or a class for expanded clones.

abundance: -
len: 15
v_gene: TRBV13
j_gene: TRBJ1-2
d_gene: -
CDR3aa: CASSRLQEPVSGYTF
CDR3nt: TGTGCCAGCAGCAGATTACAGGAGCCAGTAAGTGGCTACACCTTC

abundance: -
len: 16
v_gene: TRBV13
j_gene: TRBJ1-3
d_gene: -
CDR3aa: CASIRRNRASGNTIYF
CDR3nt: TGTGCCAGCATAAGGAGGAACAGGGCCTCTGGAAACACCATATATTTT

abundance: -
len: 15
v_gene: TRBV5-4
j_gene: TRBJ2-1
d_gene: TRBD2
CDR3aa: CASSLGTSSYNEQFF
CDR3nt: TGTGCCAGCAGCTTGGGGACTAGCTCCTACAATGAGCAGTTCTTC

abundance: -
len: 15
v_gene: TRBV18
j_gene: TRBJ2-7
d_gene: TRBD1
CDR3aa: CASSPGTGVSYEQYF
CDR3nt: TGTGCCAGCTCACCTGGGACAGGGGTGTCCTACGAGCAGTACTTC

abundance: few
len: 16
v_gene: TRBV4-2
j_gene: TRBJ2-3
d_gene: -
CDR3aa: CASSQDKGFRADTQYF
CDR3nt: TGTGCCAGCAGCCAAGATAAGGGGTTTAGGGCAGATACGCAGTATTTT

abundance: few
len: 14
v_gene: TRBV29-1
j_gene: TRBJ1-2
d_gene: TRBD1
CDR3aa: CSVEEAGGSIGYTF
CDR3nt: TGCAGCGTTGAGGAGGCAGGGGGCTCAATAGGATACACCTTC

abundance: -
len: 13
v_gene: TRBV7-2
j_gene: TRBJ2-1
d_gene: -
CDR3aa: CASSPIASNEQFF
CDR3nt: TGTGCCAGCAGCCCCATAGCTTCCAATGAGCAGTTCTTC

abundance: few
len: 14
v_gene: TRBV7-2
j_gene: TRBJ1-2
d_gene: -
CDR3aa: CASSLEGVGNGYTF
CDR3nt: TGTGCCAGCAGCTTAGAGGGGGTAGGGAATGGCTACACCTTC

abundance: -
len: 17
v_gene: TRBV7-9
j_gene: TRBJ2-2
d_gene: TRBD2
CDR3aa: CASSFGPSGGLAGELFF
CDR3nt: TGTGCCAGCAGCTTCGGACCTAGCGGGGGTTTGGCCGGGGAGCTGTTTTTT

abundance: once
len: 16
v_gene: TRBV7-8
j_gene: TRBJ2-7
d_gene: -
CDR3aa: CASSSGRVLQASEQYF
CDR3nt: TGTGCCAGCAGCTCGGGAAGGGTCCTCCAGGCGTCTGAGCAGTACTTC

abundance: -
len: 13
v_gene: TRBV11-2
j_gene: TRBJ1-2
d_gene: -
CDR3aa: CASSPDSLIGYTF
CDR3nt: TGTGCCAGCAGCCCGGACAGCCTGATCGGCTACACCTTC

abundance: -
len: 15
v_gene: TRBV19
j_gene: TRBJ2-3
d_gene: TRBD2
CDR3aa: CASSGLAGDTDTQYF
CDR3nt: TGTGCCAGTAGTGGACTAGCGGGAGACACAGATACGCAGTATTTT

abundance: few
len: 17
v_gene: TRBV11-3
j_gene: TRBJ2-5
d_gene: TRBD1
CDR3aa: CASSLEWAGGQQETQYF
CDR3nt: TGTGCCAGCAGCTTAGAGTGGGCAGGGGGACAACAAGAGACCCAGTACTTC

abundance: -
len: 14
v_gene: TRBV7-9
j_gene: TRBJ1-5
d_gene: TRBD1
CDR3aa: CASSLGTDNQPQHF
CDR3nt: TGTGCCAGCAGCCTCGGGACAGACAATCAGCCCCAGCATTTT

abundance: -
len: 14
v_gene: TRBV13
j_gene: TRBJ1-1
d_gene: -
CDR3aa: CASSPTAVNTEAFF
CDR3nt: TGTGCCAGCAGCCCGACAGCTGTGAACACTGAAGCTTTCTTT

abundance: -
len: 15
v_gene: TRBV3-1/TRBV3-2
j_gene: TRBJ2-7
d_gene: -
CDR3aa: CASSGGTGLFYEQYF
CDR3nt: TGTGCCAGCAGCGGGGGGACGGGACTTTTCTACGAGCAGTACTTC

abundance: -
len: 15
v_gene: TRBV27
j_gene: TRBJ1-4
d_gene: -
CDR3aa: CASSLKTATNEKLFF
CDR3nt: TGTGCCAGCAGTTTAAAAACAGCAACTAATGAAAAACTGTTTTTT

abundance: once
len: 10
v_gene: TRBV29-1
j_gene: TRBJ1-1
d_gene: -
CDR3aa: CSVPGTEAFF
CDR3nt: TGCAGCGTACCGGGCACTGAAGCTTTCTTT